The 27 T cell receptor beta chains below come from one sample, sequenced in a study of cytomegalovirus exposure and HLA in healthy donors. It was with 60 Vbeta and 13 Jbeta primers that the PCR ran. Libraries were prepared by immunoSEQ multiplex PCR; TCRdb keeps only in-frame clonotypes and omits some of them. The data show 100,000 or so clones, around 80% seen once. Sequenced: PBMCs. The receptors were sampled from a man aged 25 to 45 in good health and CMV-seronegative.

The J gene is TRBJ1-1, the V gene TRBV7-9; D remains unclear. This CDR3 comprises 14 residues. V dropped 2 bases and J dropped 7 bases, with 14 bases sitting between them. Germline CDR1 and CDR2: SEHNR and FQNEAQ (reference sequence). CDR3 sequence: CASSLNFEGIEAFF. For the CDR3, the DNA is TGTGCCAGCAGCTTAAACTTCGAGGGCATTGAAGCTTTCTTT. The full variable domain, its missing parts supplied by reference TRBV7-9 and TRBJ1-1, is DTGVSQNPRHKITKRGQNVTFRCDPISEHNRLYWYRQTLGQGPEFLTYFQNEAQLEKSRLLSDRFSAERPKGSFSTLEIQRTEQGDSAMYLCASSLNFEGIEAFFGQGTRLTVV.

This clone was found a few times. This chain joins TRBV25-1 and TRBJ1-1; 7 bases align to TRBD1. Germline values: CDR1 MGHDK, CDR2 SYGVNS. With 4 bases clipped from V and 1 base from J, the junction kept 6 bases outside the gene matches. This CDR3 region has 15 residues. The CDR3 sequence: CASSGQGNKNTEAFF. In DNA form, the CDR3 reads TGTGCCAGCAGTGGACAGGGTAACAAGAACACTGAAGCTTTCTTT.

The V call is TRBV27, the J call TRBJ1-6; 7 bases align to TRBD1. CDR3 length: 15 residues. The J segment lost 9 bases and the V segment lost 3 bases, leaving 8 bases of the junction unmatched. Germline CDR1 and CDR2: MNHEY and SMNVEV (reference sequence). The CDR3 DNA sequence: TGTGCCAGCAGTTTTGGGGCAGGGGGAGGTTCACCCCTCCACTTT. It codes for CASSFGAGGGSPLHF.

This clone has only one observation. The chain combines TRBV7-9 with TRBJ2-1; a possible D gene is TRBD1 (6 bases). The V gene's germline CDR1 is SEHNR and CDR2 FQNEAQ (reference sequence). This CDR3 is built from 14 residues. V was pared by 0 bases and J by 6 bases, with 9 bases between. DNA for the CDR3: TGTGCCAGCAGCTTAGCGCAGGGGACCAATGAGCAGTTCTTC. This sequence encodes CASSLAQGTNEQFF.

The chain joins TRBV30 to TRBJ2-7, with D perhaps TRBD1 (5 bases). Per the germline V gene, CDR1 is GTSNPN and CDR2 is SVGIG (reference sequence). The CDR3 is made up of 15 amino acids. V lost 5 bases and J lost 2, with 19 bases in between. The CDR3 nucleotides are TGTGCCTGGGGCTGGAAAAACAGGCTTACCTACGAGCAGTACTTC. Translating gives CAWGWKNRLTYEQYF.

This clone has only one observation. This chain joins TRBV6-5 and TRBJ2-1; TRBD2 aligns across 11 bases. V lost 6 bases to trimming and J lost 7 bases; unmatched junction nucleotides: 8. Looked up from germline, CDR1 is MNHEY and CDR2 is SVGAGI. The CDR3 has 15 residues. The CDR3 is CASSLAGGHLNEQFF. The CDR3 DNA sequence: TGTGCCAGCAGCCTAGCGGGGGGACACCTAAATGAGCAGTTCTTC.

This clone was recorded only once. The chain links TRBV9 to TRBJ2-3; D is perhaps TRBD2 (5 bases). The germline gives CDR1 SGDLS, CDR2 YYNGEE. There are 15 residues in the CDR3. V lost 0 bases, J lost 5 bases, and 13 bases lay in between. CDR3 sequence reads: CASSVEGASRDTQYF. For the CDR3, the DNA is TGTGCCAGCAGCGTAGAAGGTGCTAGCCGAGATACGCAGTATTTT.

V is TRBV5-1 and J is TRBJ2-3, with D possibly being TRBD1 (6 bases). The CDR3 is 15 residues long. With 0 bases removed from V and 0 bases from J, the gap between germline ends came to 8 bases. Germline V gene lookup returns CDR1 SGHRS and CDR2 YFSETQ. The CDR3 DNA follows: TGCGCCAGCAGCTTGGATGGGACAAGCACAGATACGCAGTATTTT. Protein: CASSLDGTSTDTQYF. The whole variable domain, remainder taken from reference TRBV5-1 and TRBJ2-3, is KAGVTQTPRYLIKTRGQQVTLSCSPISGHRSVSWYQQTPGQGLQFLFEYFSETQRNKGNFPGRFSGRQFSNSRSEMNVSTLELGDSALYLCASSLDGTSTDTQYFGPGTRLTVL.

The rearrangement joins TRBV19 to TRBJ2-7; maybe TRBD2 (5 bases). Germline CDR1 and CDR2: LNHDA and SQIVND (reference sequence). Trimming left V 3 bases short and J 3 bases short, with 9 bases between. The CDR3 contains 13 residues. The DNA of the CDR3 is TGTGCCAGTAGTATCTGGGAGAACTACGAGCAGTACTTC. As protein: CASSIWENYEQYF.

Turning to this clone: At one end, the junction sequence differs from germline, possibly due to a read error. The chain combines TRBV18 with TRBJ2-3, with TRBD2 matching over 9 bases. This CDR3 spans 13 amino acids. CDR1 and CDR2 from the germline V gene are KGHSH and LQKENI. This CDR3 is CASSPPASGIQNF. The CDR3 DNA sequence: TGTGCCAGCTCACCACCGGCTAGCGGGATCCAGAATTTT.

The gene calls are TRBV7-2 and TRBJ1-1; no clear D gene. The CDR3 has 13 residues. CDR1 is SGHTA and CDR2 is FQGNSA in the germline V gene. The V end lost 4 bases, the J end lost 0 bases, and 6 bases lay between the germline ends. DNA of the CDR3: TGTGCCAGCAGCTCCCAGATGAACACTGAAGCTTTCTTT. This codes for CASSSQMNTEAFF. The entire variable domain, with the rest obtained from reference TRBV7-2 and TRBJ1-1, is as follows: GAGVSQSPSNKVTEKGKDVELRCDPISGHTALYWYRQSLGQGLEFLIYFQGNSAPDKSGLPSDRFSAERTGGSVSTLTIQRTQQEDSAVYLCASSSQMNTEAFFGQGTRLTVV.

The gene calls are TRBV6-5 and TRBJ1-2; a possible D gene is TRBD1 (5 bases). The ends were cut back, 4 bases at V and 7 bases at J, with 10 bases in the middle. The CDR3 totals 12 residues. Germline CDR1 MNHEY, CDR2 SVGAGI. This chain's CDR3 is CASSSPGGGYTF. CDR3 sequence (DNA): TGTGCCAGCAGTTCCCCCGGGGGTGGCTACACCTTC.

This clone was counted once. The chain carries TRBV27 and TRBJ2-2; perhaps TRBD1 as D (5 bases). Trimming took 3 bases from V and 4 from J, leaving 9 bases between them. The CDR3 length is 14 residues. The germline V gene encodes CDR1 MNHEY and CDR2 SMNVEV (reference sequence). The CDR3 is CASSFARATGELFF. CDR3 in DNA: TGTGCCAGCAGTTTCGCCAGGGCCACCGGGGAGCTGTTTTTT.

The J gene is TRBJ1-1, the V gene TRBV6-5; the D is unclear. This CDR3 spans 14 amino acids. The V gene's germline CDR1 is MNHEY and CDR2 SVGAGI. V was shortened by 3 bases and J by 1 base, with 9 bases between the two germline ends. CDR3 region: CASSYANSNTEAFF. CDR3 bases: TGTGCCAGCAGTTATGCTAACTCGAACACTGAAGCTTTCTTT.

The sample holds a few counts of this clone. J is TRBJ2-7 and V is TRBV19; 10 bases are shared with TRBD1. The CDR3 length is 15 residues. The V and J ends lost 3 bases and 2 bases, in that order; junction bases with no gene match: 4. Germline-derived CDR1 and CDR2 are LNHDA and SQIVND (reference sequence). In nucleotides, the CDR3 is TGTGCCAGTAGTATCGGGACAGGGGTAACCTACGAGCAGTACTTC. This translates into CASSIGTGVTYEQYF.

This chain connects TRBV5-6 to TRBJ1-5, with D tentatively TRBD1 (5 bases). This CDR3 comprises 15 residues. Germline V CDR1 and CDR2: SGHDT, YYEEEE. V shed 1 base and J shed 4 bases, with 12 bases lying between them. This CDR3 is CASSLYSYRNQPQHF. The CDR3 bases are TGTGCCAGCAGCTTGTATTCTTACAGGAATCAGCCCCAGCATTTT.

This clone was seen a single time. The rearrangement links TRBV5-1 to TRBJ1-1; the match to TRBD1 covers 12 bases. Losses at the gene ends were 4 bases for V and 6 bases for J; bases not matched to a gene: 4. The germline V gene has CDR1 SGHRS and CDR2 YFSETQ. The CDR3 has 14 residues. CDR3 bases: TGCGCCAGCAGCCAGGGACAGGGGGCCCCTGAAGCTTTCTTT. Encoded protein: CASSQGQGAPEAFF.

The chain links TRBV5-1 to TRBJ2-3; the match to TRBD2 covers 7 bases. This CDR3 has 15 residues. Germline V lookup: CDR1 SGHRS, CDR2 YFSETQ. The V segment lost 3 bases and the J segment 0 bases; nucleotides outside the gene matches: 4. The CDR3 coding sequence is TGCGCCAGCAGCTCTACTAGCGATAGCACAGATACGCAGTATTTT. This translates into CASSSTSDSTDTQYF.

The gene calls are TRBV25-1 and TRBJ1-2; D is ambiguous. CDR3 length: 12 amino acids. Germline CDR1 is MGHDK and CDR2 is SYGVNS. Trimming took off 0 bases at V and 8 bases at J, with 7 bases between the two ends. CDR3 sequence: CASSEYELGYTF. The CDR3 DNA reads as TGTGCCAGCAGTGAATATGAGCTGGGCTACACCTTC.

This clone has a handful of counts. The chain employs TRBV6-5 and TRBJ2-7, with D possibly being TRBD1 (5 bases). Germline V CDR1 and CDR2: MNHEY, SVGAGI. The CDR3 consists of 13 residues. The V end lost 5 bases, the J end lost 3 bases, and 11 bases lay between the germline ends. CDR3 in DNA: TGTGCCAGCAGTAGGGGCGGTGGCTACGAGCAGTACTTC. Amino acid sequence: CASSRGGGYEQYF.

The chain links TRBV28 to TRBJ1-3; TRBD1 aligns across 8 bases. V lost 1 base, J lost 0 bases, and 11 bases stayed unmatched. Germline assignment: CDR1 MDHEN and CDR2 SYDVKM. This CDR3 is 19 amino acids long. The chain's CDR3 is CASSLLRMGQDLSGNTIYF. The CDR3, as DNA: TGTGCCAGCAGTTTATTGAGGATGGGACAGGACCTCTCTGGAAACACCATATATTTT.

This chain links TRBV12-2 with TRBJ2-7; TRBD1 is the table's D call and was not checked against the DNA. TRBV12-2 is a documented pseudogene. This CDR3 region has 15 residues. As DNA, the CDR3 is TGTGCAAGTCGCTTATTTAGAGTTTCAGGGGTCGAGCAGTACTTC. It encodes CASRLFRVSGVEQYF.

The chain carries TRBV6-5 and TRBJ2-7; D not certain. The CDR3 runs to 12 residues. Trimming removed 4 bases at V and 1 base at J, with 5 bases between. Looked up from germline, CDR1 is MNHEY and CDR2 is SVGAGI. CDR3 protein: CASSSGSYEQYF. CDR3 coding DNA: TGTGCCAGCAGTTCCGGTTCCTACGAGCAGTACTTC.

V usage is TRBV6-4 and J usage is TRBJ2-1; TRBD1 agrees at 11 bases. This CDR3 comprises 16 residues. V lost 3 bases and J lost 4; bases outside the gene matches: 5. Per the germline V gene, CDR1 is MRHNA and CDR2 is SNTAGT. The CDR3 region is CASSEFGTGGYNEQFF. The CDR3, as DNA: TGTGCCAGCAGTGAGTTCGGGACAGGGGGTTACAATGAGCAGTTCTTC.

This rearrangement joins TRBV30 to TRBJ1-1, with D unresolved. Looked up from germline, CDR1 is GTSNPN and CDR2 is SVGIG (reference sequence). V lost 7 bases, J lost 5 bases, and 20 bases lay in between. The CDR3 runs 14 residues. DNA for the CDR3: TGTGCCTCAGAAAGGAAGACCTCGAGGACTGAAGCTTTCTTT. Amino acid sequence: CASERKTSRTEAFF.

This clone occurred a few times. This rearrangement joins TRBV11-1 to TRBJ2-7, with 7 bases fitting TRBD2. The germline V gene encodes CDR1 SGHAT and CDR2 FQDESV (reference sequence). The CDR3 contains 15 residues. V shed 3 bases, J shed 0 bases, and the junction held 5 bases outside the gene matches. The CDR3 DNA is TGTGCCAGCAGCTTCGGCGGGGGTAGCTCCTACGAGCAGTACTTC. It is translated as CASSFGGGSSYEQYF.

This chain links TRBV4-1 with TRBJ1-2, with 9 positions matching TRBD1. Germline V gene sequence: CDR1 MGHRA, CDR2 YSYEKL. The length of the CDR3 is 17 residues. The V and J ends lost 1 base and 7 bases, in that order; junction bases with no gene match: 13. The CDR3 protein is CASSQVLVTGGQGGYTF. The CDR3 DNA follows: TGCGCCAGCAGCCAAGTTTTAGTGACAGGGGGACAAGGTGGCTACACCTTC.